Listed below are T cell receptor beta chains from one sample, sequenced in a study of human T cells and chemical hapten exposure. TCRdb reanalysed the RACE reads using MiXCR and keeps one entry per CDR3 protein. There are 55,000 to 75,000 distinct CDR3 sequences in the sample; about an eighth occur only once, and roughly 2.4% lies in the top ten. The input for sequencing was whole blood, taken in connection with sensitization to the hapten diphenylcyclopropenone (DPC). The receptors come from a man younger than 40 with alopecia areata. Some clones in this sample may be carry-over from other donors' samples. Each CDR3 is given with its conserved first and last residue. A D gene is named only where the DNA matches it firmly. Some rows have no size entry. The others give once, few or many, or a class for an expanded clone.

v_call	j_call	clone_size	d_call	cdr3_nt	cdr3_aa
TRBV28	TRBJ1-1	.	TRBD1	TGTGCCAGCAGTCCCACAGGGGACACTGAAGCTTTCTTT	CASSPTGDTEAFF
TRBV4-3	TRBJ1-6	few	.	TGCGCCAGCAGCCAAGGGAGGGACTTTCCCGCGAGCTCCTATAATTCACCCCTCCACTTT	CASSQGRDFPASSYNSPLHF
TRBV4-3	TRBJ2-6	.	.	TGCGCCAGCAGCCAAGTTCGGGCCTCCATACACATCATTACAACCTCTGGGGCCAACGTCCTGACTTTC	CASSQVRASIHIITTSGANVLTF
TRBV9	TRBJ2-7	many	TRBD2	TGTGCCAGCAGCGTTACTAGCGGGCCTCCCTACGAGCAGTACTTC	CASSVTSGPPYEQYF
TRBV28	TRBJ2-2	.	TRBD1	TGTGCCAGCAGTTTACTCGGACAGGGAAGTCCCACCGGGGAGCTGTTTTTT	CASSLLGQGSPTGELFF
TRBV29-1	TRBJ1-1	many	TRBD1	TGCATCTGTTGGACAGGCAAAGAAGCTTTCTTT	CICWTGKEAFF
TRBV6-2/TRBV6-3	TRBJ1-1	many	.	TGTGCCAGCAGTTACTCGAGAGGTCTTGCTGGGGACACTGAAGCTTTCTTT	CASSYSRGLAGDTEAFF
TRBV2	TRBJ2-1	once	.	TGTGTCAGCAGCAACCTGAGGGGGGGCTCCTACAATGAGCAGTTCTTC	CVSSNLRGGSYNEQFF
TRBV5-4	TRBJ2-7	many	TRBD1	TGTGCCAGCAGCCGTCAGGGGGCGGACGAGCAGTACTTC	CASSRQGADEQYF
TRBV4-2	TRBJ1-1	few	.	TGTGCCAGCAGCCAGGACAGCAAGAACACTGAAGCTTTCTTT	CASSQDSKNTEAFF
TRBV12-3/TRBV12-4	TRBJ2-5	.	TRBD2	TGTGCCAGCAGTTTAGCGCGACTAGCGGGGGGGATCCAGAAGACCCAGTACTTC	CASSLARLAGGIQKTQYF